The 10 T cell receptor beta chains in this list originate from one sample, sequenced in a study of CD8+CD57+ T cells in acquired aplastic anemia. Patients selected for sequencing had displayed CD8+CD57+ cell expansion by flow cytometry. The TCR beta profiling, which covered VDJ combination and CDR3 sequence, was carried out using genomic DNA as the template. One entry per CDR3 protein results from TCRdb running MiXCR on the reads. The sample has approximately 130,000 distinct CDR3 sequences; 45% to 60% are singletons. Sequenced material: sorted CD4+, CD8+, or CD8+CD57+ T cells (not recorded which) from PBMCs. These receptors came from a human donor with aplastic anemia.

This rearrangement joins TRBV28 to TRBJ2-5, with 8 bases lining up with TRBD2. The CDR3 is made up of 15 amino acids. V lost 2 bases, J lost 2 bases, and 4 bases stayed unmatched. Germline loops: CDR1 MDHEN, CDR2 SYDVKM. Written as DNA, the CDR3 is TGTGCCAGCAGTTTAATGCGGGAGGAACAAGAGACCCAGTACTTC. Encoded protein: CASSLMREEQETQYF.

V and J are TRBV20-1 and TRBJ1-1; possible D gene TRBD1, 5 bases. Trimming stripped 1 base from V and 3 bases from J, with 9 bases between. The CDR3 totals 13 residues. Germline loops: CDR1 DFQATT, CDR2 SNEGSKA (reference sequence). This CDR3 reads CSARGEGDTEAFF. CDR3 coding DNA: TGCAGTGCTAGAGGGGAAGGGGACACTGAAGCTTTCTTT.

V usage is TRBV5-4 and J usage is TRBJ2-2; weak D call: TRBD2 (7 bases). This CDR3 has 15 residues. Trimming left V 2 bases short and J 6 bases short, with 14 bases between. Germline values: CDR1 SGHNT, CDR2 YYREEE (reference sequence). CDR3 DNA: TGTGCCAGCAGCTTAGGGGGGGTGGTCGCCGGGGAGCTGTTTTTT. Residues: CASSLGGVVAGELFF.

The V gene is TRBV7-2, the J gene TRBJ2-3, with TRBD2 identical over 11 bases. The V segment lost 0 bases and the J segment 4 bases; nucleotides outside the gene matches: 0. The CDR3 covers 15 residues. Germline V CDR1 and CDR2: SGHTA, FQGNSA. The CDR3 loop is CASSLASGGADTQYF. The CDR3 DNA is TGTGCCAGCAGCTTAGCTAGCGGGGGGGCAGATACGCAGTATTTT.

This clonotype was counted ten times or more. V and J are TRBV9 and TRBJ2-7, with 14 bases that match TRBD2. The ends lost 3 bases at V and 3 bases at J; junction bases unmatched: 8. The CDR3 loop spans 17 amino acids. From germline, CDR1 is SGDLS and CDR2 YYNGEE. The CDR3 DNA follows: TGTGCCAGCAGCGCTCCGGTAGGGACTAGCGGGGGCTACGAGCAGTACTTC. Translation gives CASSAPVGTSGGYEQYF.

The V call is TRBV20-1, the J call TRBJ2-7; the match to TRBD1 covers 7 bases. Losses at the gene ends were 4 bases for V and 1 base for J; bases not matched to a gene: 10. Germline V lookup: CDR1 DFQATT, CDR2 SNEGSKA (reference sequence). The CDR3 contains 15 residues. The CDR3 coding sequence is TGCAGTGCTACAGATCAGGGGGATGTTTCCTACGAGCAGTACTTC. This codes for CSATDQGDVSYEQYF.

This clonotype showed up many times. The genes are TRBV7-9 and TRBJ2-7; maybe TRBD1 (6 bases). The V gene lost 5 bases and the J gene lost 2 bases, with 10 bases spanning the gap. This CDR3 has 13 amino acids. CDR1 and CDR2 from the germline V gene are SEHNR and FQNEAQ (reference sequence). Here the CDR3 DNA reads TGTGCCAGCAGCCCCAGACAGGCCTACGAGCAGTACTTC. Translated: CASSPRQAYEQYF.

The chain combines TRBV15 with TRBJ2-4, with no clear D. Per the germline V gene, CDR1 is LNHNV and CDR2 is YYDKDF (reference sequence). V was shortened by 0 bases and J by 0 bases, with 3 bases between the two germline ends. This CDR3 has 14 residues. The CDR3 reads CATSRDRAKNIQYF. The DNA for the CDR3 is TGTGCCACCAGCAGAGACAGAGCCAAAAACATTCAGTACTTC.

Of note for this clonotype: At one end the junction does not follow the germline gene, possibly because of a read error. The V call is TRBV20-1, the J call TRBJ2-7, with TRBD1 identical over 9 bases. Germline lookup yields CDR1 DFQATT and CDR2 SNEGSKA (reference sequence). The CDR3 has 14 residues. CDR3 sequence reads: CGASPGQGIYEQYF. The CDR3 DNA reads TGCGGTGCGAGCCCGGGACAGGGAATCTACGAGCAGTACTTC.

V is TRBV11-3 and J is TRBJ2-7, with a possible D match to TRBD1 (5 bases). Deletions cut 3 bases from V and 2 bases from J, with 14 bases between. The CDR3 is 15 amino acids. Germline assignment: CDR1 SGHNT and CDR2 YENEEA. The chain's CDR3 is CASSLGPAKTYEQYF. The CDR3 region has the DNA TGTGCCAGCAGCTTGGGGCCGGCAAAAACCTACGAGCAGTACTTC.